This is a list of T cell receptor beta chains from one sample in a study of identical twins. Each CDR3 protein is one row after TCRdb ran MiXCR on the 5' RACE reads. Of about 190,000 distinct CDR3 sequences listed, 15% are singletons. These data are also associated with another study on T cells expressing NK-cell markers.

The sample taken for sequencing was CD8+ T cells sorted from blood. The receptors derive from a woman younger than 35 in good health. Both conserved end residues are part of each CDR3. Each record gives: J gene, clone size, D gene, CDR3 length, V gene, CDR3 DNA, CDR3 protein. D genes are given only for firm matches. The size of a clone is reported for some rows only, either as once, few or many, or as a class for expanded clones.

>TRBJ2-7|few|TRBD2|16|TRBV7-9
TGTGCCAGCAGCCCGGTAGGGCTAGCGGGAATCTACGAGCAGTACTTC
CASSPVGLAGIYEQYF
>TRBJ2-7|NA|NA|13|TRBV20-1
TGCAGTGCTATTCGTACCGATGCCTACGAGCAGTACTTC
CSAIRTDAYEQYF
>TRBJ1-2|NA|NA|15|TRBV10-3
TGTGCCATCAGTGAGTCCAGGGTGTCCGACTATGGCTACACCTTC
CAISESRVSDYGYTF
>TRBJ2-7|few|NA|12|TRBV14
TGTGCCAGCAGCCAAGATGAGTACGAGCAGTACTTC
CASSQDEYEQYF
>TRBJ2-4|NA|NA|13|TRBV7-8
TGTGCCAGCAGCTTAGACCCAGAAAACATTCAGTACTTC
CASSLDPENIQYF
>TRBJ1-1|NA|NA|14|TRBV7-9
TGTGCCAGCAGTTTCTCGGGAGTTGAGGGTGAAGCTTTCTTT
CASSFSGVEGEAFF
>TRBJ2-1|few|NA|14|TRBV19
TGTGCCAGTAGTATAGGGGTAGTCGGCAATGAGCAGTTCTTC
CASSIGVVGNEQFF
>TRBJ2-5|few|TRBD1|14|TRBV9
TGTGCCAGCAGCGAGGGACAGGGGGCGGCGACCCAGTACTTC
CASSEGQGAATQYF
>TRBJ2-7|few|TRBD1|16|TRBV10-3
TGTGCCATCAGTCACAAACCGGGACAGGACTCCTACGAGCAGTACTTC
CAISHKPGQDSYEQYF
>TRBJ2-5|NA|TRBD2|16|TRBV7-8
TGTGCCAGCAGCCCCCGACTAGCGGGCTCCTGGGGGACCCAGTACTTC
CASSPRLAGSWGTQYF
>TRBJ2-3|few|TRBD1|19|TRBV11-1
TGTGCCAGCAGTCCTTCCCAGGGGGCCCAACGGGAGCTTGGGGATACGCAGTATTTT
CASSPSQGAQRELGDTQYF
>TRBJ2-1|few|TRBD2|15|TRBV9
TGTGCCAGCAGCGTAGTGGGGACTACCGACAATGAGCAGTTCTTC
CASSVVGTTDNEQFF
>TRBJ1-5|few|NA|14|TRBV6-1
TGTGCCAGCAAAGGGATAAGGGGCAATCAGCCCCAGCATTTT
CASKGIRGNQPQHF
>TRBJ2-7|few|TRBD2|16|TRBV7-2
TGTGCCAGCAGCTTAGATCGTCCTAGCGGGAGCTACGAGCAGTACTTC
CASSLDRPSGSYEQYF
>TRBJ2-7|many|NA|11|TRBV29-1
TGCAGCGTTAACCCACCGACCGAGCAGTACTTC
CSVNPPTEQYF
>TRBJ2-1|few|NA|13|TRBV19
TGTGCCAGTAGTATCACTCGCGGAGACGCGCAGTTCTTC
CASSITRGDAQFF
>TRBJ2-3|NA|NA|15|TRBV29-1
TGCAGCGTTGAAGGAGGGATAGGCGGCACAGATACGCAGTATTTT
CSVEGGIGGTDTQYF
>TRBJ2-3|NA|NA|13|TRBV6-4
TGTGCCAGCAGTGACATAAGCACAGATACGCAGTATTTT
CASSDISTDTQYF
>TRBJ1-1|few|NA|13|TRBV9
TGTGCCAGCAGCGTAGTCGGGCCTGGGGAAGCTTTCTTT
CASSVVGPGEAFF
>TRBJ1-1|NA|TRBD1|14|TRBV5-1
TGCGCCAGCAGCTCGGACAGGGCGCTAGCTGAAGCTTTCTTT
CASSSDRALAEAFF
>TRBJ1-4|few|TRBD1|15|TRBV7-2
TGTGCCAGCAGCTATACAGGGGGCGAGAGTGAAAAACTGTTTTTT
CASSYTGGESEKLFF
>TRBJ1-6|few|TRBD1|14|TRBV7-6
TGTGCCAGCAGTAGGACAGGCTCCCATTCACCCCTCCACTTT
CASSRTGSHSPLHF
>TRBJ2-1|few|NA|18|TRBV13
TGTGCCAGCAGCCCGACCCCTTTAGCGGACCCTAACTACAATGAGCAGTTCTTC
CASSPTPLADPNYNEQFF
>TRBJ2-3|NA|NA|16|TRBV4-2
TGTGCCAGCAGCCCTTACTCCCGGGGGGCCACAGATACGCAGTATTTT
CASSPYSRGATDTQYF
>TRBJ2-3|NA|NA|14|TRBV5-1
TGCGCCAGCAGCTCAGACTCTTACACAGATACGCAGTATTTT
CASSSDSYTDTQYF
>TRBJ2-7|NA|TRBD2|14|TRBV19
TGTGCCACCGGCCCGGGAGGAGGGAACTACGAGCAGTACTTC
CATGPGGGNYEQYF
>TRBJ2-7|few|NA|14|TRBV15
TGTGCCACCAGCTCCCTAGACGGGTCCTACGAGCAGTACTTC
CATSSLDGSYEQYF
>TRBJ2-1|NA|NA|12|TRBV21-1
TGTGCCAGCAGCAATGCAAGCGATGAGCAGTTCTTC
CASSNASDEQFF
>TRBJ1-1|NA|NA|11|TRBV20-1
TGCAGTGCTTACCTACAGGGTTTAGCTTTCTTT
CSAYLQGLAFF
>TRBJ2-5|NA|NA|12|TRBV12-3/TRBV12-4
TGTGCCAGCAGTTTATGGAGCGAGGCCCAGTACTTC
CASSLWSEAQYF